A selection of T cell receptor beta chains follows, all from one sample in a study of regulatory T cells in long-lasting Graves disease. One entry per CDR3 protein, called by TCRdb with MiXCR from the multiplex PCR reads. The sample has around 510,000 distinct CDR3 sequences, around 21% seen once; the top ten hold approximately 8%. The source was peripheral blood mononuclear cells (PBMCs), collected when the disease was refractory, from a patient treated with antithyroid drugs. These TCRs come from a female donor with Graves disease. Each CDR3 is given with its conserved first and last residue. D genes are given only for firm matches. Clone size is not always given. Where it is, it says once, few, many or a class for expanded clones.

j_call	d_call	clone_size	v_call	cdr3_aa	cdr3_nt
TRBJ2-2	NA	many	TRBV28	CASSGTGGELFF	TGTGCCAGCAGCGGGACCGGCGGGGAGCTGTTTTTT
TRBJ1-2	NA	many	TRBV6-1	CASSVGYGYTF	TGTGCCAGCAGTGTTGGCTATGGCTACACCTTC
TRBJ2-3	TRBD2	NA	TRBV28	CASSSRLAGSYSTDTQYF	TGTGCCAGCAGTTCACGACTAGCGGGCTCCTATAGCACAGATACGCAGTATTTT
TRBJ2-2	TRBD2	many	TRBV29-1	CSVRGLAGQTGELFF	TGCAGCGTTCGGGGACTAGCGGGACAGACCGGGGAGCTGTTTTTT
TRBJ2-7	NA	many	TRBV30	CAWSVGGLSYEQYF	TGTGCCTGGAGTGTAGGGGGTCTAAGCTACGAGCAGTACTTC
TRBJ2-1	TRBD2	NA	TRBV11-2	CASSLPGLAGYNEQFF	TGTGCCAGCAGCTTGCCTGGACTAGCGGGTTACAATGAGCAGTTCTTC
TRBJ2-5	NA	NA	TRBV7-3	CASSLQGGSGETQYF	TGTGCCAGCAGCTTACAGGGCGGTTCGGGTGAGACCCAGTACTTC
TRBJ1-2	TRBD1	NA	TRBV5-6	CASSLGGQPYGYTF	TGTGCCAGCAGCTTGGGGGGACAGCCCTATGGCTACACCTTC
TRBJ2-7	NA	many	TRBV6-1	CASSKGTHPGQYF	TGTGCCAGCAGCAAAGGGACTCATCCAGGGCAGTACTTC
TRBJ2-7	TRBD2	NA	TRBV7-9	CASSSPGGIYEQYF	TGTGCCAGCAGCTCCCCGGGAGGAATCTACGAGCAGTACTTC
TRBJ2-1	TRBD1	few	TRBV27	CASHTSHGDRRTNVQFF	TGTGCCAGCCACACCTCTCATGGGGACAGAAGGACCAATGTGCAGTTCTTC
TRBJ1-5	NA	many	TRBV6-1	CASISASRGSYNQPQHF	TGTGCCAGCATTTCTGCTTCCAGGGGCTCCTACAATCAGCCCCAGCATTTT
TRBJ2-5	NA	NA	TRBV25-1	CASSEYKAGETQYF	TGTGCCAGCAGTGAATATAAGGCCGGGGAGACCCAGTACTTC
TRBJ1-2	NA	many	TRBV6-1	CASSEVGAPANGYTF	TGTGCCAGCAGTGAAGTAGGGGCACCCGCGAATGGCTACACCTTC
TRBJ1-6	TRBD1	NA	TRBV30	CAWTGGRTGGSPLHF	TGTGCCTGGACGGGCGGCAGGACAGGAGGTTCACCCCTCCACTTT
TRBJ2-3	NA	few	TRBV6-1	CASSSLGRTDTQYF	TGTGCCAGCAGCTCCCTGGGTCGCACAGATACGCAGTATTTT
TRBJ1-5	TRBD1	NA	TRBV6-1	CASSRMWGQGLNQPQHF	TGTGCCAGCAGCCGAATGTGGGGACAGGGACTCAATCAGCCCCAGCATTTT
TRBJ2-1	NA	NA	TRBV12-3/TRBV12-4	CASSVLQGSGRLSNNEQFF	TGTGCCAGCAGTGTCCTACAGGGCTCTGGGCGGCTGTCGAACAATGAGCAGTTCTTC
TRBJ2-2	TRBD2	NA	TRBV20-1	CSAREKLGLANTGELFF	TGCAGTGCTAGAGAGAAGCTCGGACTAGCGAACACCGGGGAGCTGTTTTTT
TRBJ1-2	NA	many	TRBV7-2	CASSSPGADYGYTF	TGTGCCAGCAGCTCCCCGGGGGCGGACTATGGCTACACCTTC
TRBJ2-5	NA	many	TRBV7-9	CASSLGNQQETQYF	TGTGCCAGCAGCTTAGGTAATCAACAAGAGACCCAGTACTTC
TRBJ2-5	TRBD2	many	TRBV28	CANSGTLAGEETQYF	TGTGCCAACAGTGGTACACTAGCGGGAGAAGAGACCCAGTACTTC
TRBJ2-7	TRBD2	NA	TRBV4-2	CASSQEHAGGGYEQYF	TGTGCCAGCAGCCAAGAGCACGCGGGAGGGGGGTACGAGCAGTACTTC
TRBJ2-7	NA	NA	TRBV6-1	CATTREYEQYF	TGTGCCACTACTAGGGAATACGAGCAGTACTTC
TRBJ1-6	NA	many	TRBV13	CASSWGAFPNSPLHF	TGTGCCAGCAGCTGGGGGGCCTTCCCGAATTCACCCCTCCACTTT
TRBJ1-1	NA	many	TRBV10-1	CASSDHVGVGTEAFF	TGCGCCAGCAGTGACCACGTAGGGGTCGGCACTGAAGCTTTCTTT
TRBJ1-6	NA	NA	TRBV15	CATSRVNGGYNSPLHF	TGTGCCACCAGCAGAGTCAATGGGGGCTATAATTCACCCCTCCACTTT
TRBJ2-7	NA	NA	TRBV10-2	CTSRPASASYEQYF	TGCACCAGCAGGCCCGCCTCAGCTTCCTACGAGCAGTACTTC
TRBJ2-7	TRBD1	NA	TRBV29-1	CSVHQTGVNEQCF	TGCAGCGTCCATCAGACAGGGGTGAACGAGCAGTGCTTC
TRBJ2-1	TRBD1	NA	TRBV29-1	CSVATGGDTGEQFF	TGCAGCGTTGCCACAGGGGGCGATACGGGTGAGCAGTTCTTC
TRBJ2-5	NA	few	TRBV9	CASSVAEGAETQYF	TGTGCCAGCAGCGTAGCGGAGGGGGCCGAGACCCAGTACTTC
TRBJ2-1	NA	many	TRBV7-2	CASSPPALRDEQFF	TGTGCCAGCAGCCCTCCGGCGTTGCGAGATGAGCAGTTCTTC
TRBJ1-1	NA	NA	TRBV15	CATSRGRGGSTEAFF	TGTGCCACCAGCAGAGGCAGAGGAGGGAGCACTGAAGCTTTCTTT
TRBJ2-3	NA	NA	TRBV6-2/TRBV6-3	CASSDNRDPDTQYF	TGTGCCAGCAGTGACAACAGGGACCCAGATACGCAGTATTTT
TRBJ1-5	TRBD1	NA	TRBV5-5	CASSLDRDSYQPQHF	TGTGCCAGCAGCTTGGACCGGGACAGCTATCAGCCCCAGCATTTT
TRBJ2-1	NA	NA	TRBV20-1	CSASAPVSYNEQFF	TGCAGTGCTAGCGCCCCGGTCTCCTACAATGAGCAGTTCTTC
TRBJ2-6	NA	NA	TRBV28	CASSFGGVLFGANVLTF	TGTGCCAGCAGTTTTGGCGGGGTTCTGTTTGGGGCCAACGTCCTGACTTTC
TRBJ2-6	TRBD1	NA	TRBV11-2	CASSQGQRSSGANVLTF	TGTGCCAGCAGCCAGGGACAGCGAAGCTCTGGGGCCAACGTCCTGACTTTC
TRBJ2-7	NA	NA	TRBV5-6	CASSTPGTGLYEQYF	TGTGCCAGCAGCACACCCGGGACCGGCTTGTACGAGCAGTACTTC
TRBJ1-5	TRBD1	NA	TRBV6-1	CASSTILAGGVQPQHF	TGTGCCAGCAGTACAATACTGGCAGGGGGCGTCCAGCCCCAGCATTTT
TRBJ2-7	NA	many	TRBV7-6	CASSPAGDYEQYF	TGTGCCAGCAGCCCAGCAGGGGACTACGAGCAGTACTTC
TRBJ1-4	NA	few	TRBV7-2	CASSLNLGEKLFF	TGTGCCAGCAGCTTAAATTTAGGGGAAAAACTGTTTTTT
TRBJ1-2	NA	many	TRBV20-1	CSATKISDSYGYTF	TGCAGTGCTACCAAAATCTCGGACAGTTATGGCTACACCTTC
TRBJ1-1	NA	few	TRBV6-1	CASWGGTEAFF	TGTGCCAGCTGGGGGGGGACTGAAGCTTTCTTT
TRBJ2-1	NA	once	TRBV13	CASSSREEQFF	TGTGCCAGCAGCTCACGAGAGGAGCAGTTCTTC
TRBJ2-5	NA	many	TRBV27	CASSPAGRETQYF	TGTGCCAGCAGTCCAGCAGGGCGGGAGACCCAGTACTTC
TRBJ2-5	NA	many	TRBV7-3	CASSLNQGQTQYF	TGTGCCAGCAGCTTAAACCAGGGACAGACCCAGTACTTC
TRBJ1-2	TRBD1	NA	TRBV29-1	CSADPTGGFNGYTF	TGCAGCGCTGACCCGACAGGGGGGTTTAATGGCTACACCTTC
TRBJ1-1	NA	few	TRBV9	CASSLTPSAEAFF	TGTGCCAGCAGTCTTACCCCGTCTGCTGAAGCTTTCTTT
TRBJ1-6	TRBD1	few	TRBV20-1	CSARTGTLSYNSPLHF	TGCAGTGCCAGGACAGGGACCTTGTCCTATAATTCACCCCTCCACTTT
TRBJ1-2	NA	many	TRBV30	CACLPPLNYGYTF	TGTGCCTGTCTTCCCCCCTTAAACTATGGCTACACCTTC
TRBJ2-5	TRBD1	many	TRBV9	CASSVGGQHQETQYF	TGTGCCAGCAGCGTAGGGGGACAGCACCAAGAGACCCAGTACTTC
TRBJ2-7	NA	many	TRBV28	CASSNTLSYEQYF	TGTGCCAGCAGCAATACGCTTTCCTACGAGCAGTACTTC
TRBJ1-5	NA	few	TRBV6-4	CASSEGTVDNQPQHF	TGTGCCAGCAGTGAAGGGACGGTTGATAATCAGCCCCAGCATTTT
TRBJ2-7	TRBD2	few	TRBV6-1	CASTTGTSGITAYEQYF	TGTGCCAGCACTACCGGGACTAGCGGGATTACTGCCTACGAGCAGTACTTC
TRBJ1-1	NA	many	TRBV11-1	CASSLEGPTMNTEAFF	TGTGCCAGCAGCTTAGAGGGTCCAACAATGAACACTGAAGCTTTCTTT
TRBJ1-1	NA	NA	TRBV5-1	CASSLYTGTEAFF	TGCGCCAGCAGCTTGTACACCGGCACTGAAGCTTTCTTT
TRBJ1-4	TRBD1	many	TRBV6-5	CASRFSGQEGKLFF	TGTGCCAGCAGGTTCTCGGGACAGGAGGGAAAACTGTTTTTT
TRBJ1-2	NA	NA	TRBV27	CASSLYAGAEGYTF	TGTGCCAGCAGTTTATATGCGGGGGCAGAAGGCTACACCTTC